A selection of T cell receptor beta chains follows, all from one sample in a study of CD8 T cells in ankylosing spondylitis. TCRdb re-derived calls from the 5' RACE reads in MiXCR, one entry per CDR3 protein. The sample lists hundreds of thousands of distinct CDR3 sequences; roughly 25% were seen once. Sequencing was performed on blood, either unsorted or a sorted T cell fraction (not recorded which). All receptors derive from a male donor with ankylosing spondylitis. CDR3s include the opening cysteine and the closing phenylalanine or tryptophan. A D gene is named only where the DNA matches it firmly. Clone size appears in some rows only: once, few, many, or a class for an expanded clone.

.,14,TRBJ2-3,TRBV20-1,.,TGCAGTGTAACAATCAGATGGCGCACAGATACGCAGTATTTT,CSVTIRWRTDTQYF
few,15,TRBJ1-5,TRBV12-3/TRBV12-4,TRBD1,TGTGCCAGCAGTTTAACGCGACAGGGAGGCCAGCCCCAGCATTTT,CASSLTRQGGQPQHF
.,13,TRBJ1-2,TRBV7-9,.,TGTGCCAGCAGCTTAGAGGCAGGCTATGGCTACACCTTC,CASSLEAGYGYTF
few,14,TRBJ1-5,TRBV20-1,TRBD1,TGCAGTGCTGGGGGACAGGGATTTTATCAGCCCCAGCATTTT,CSAGGQGFYQPQHF
.,15,TRBJ2-1,TRBV6-2/TRBV6-3,TRBD2,TGTGCCAGCAGACTTAGGCGGGAGGTTTACAATGAGCAGTTCTTC,CASRLRREVYNEQFF
.,16,TRBJ2-1,TRBV5-1,.,TGCGCCAGCAGCTTGGATCGCAACCCCTCCTACAATGAGCAGTTCTTC,CASSLDRNPSYNEQFF
few,13,TRBJ2-7,TRBV6-2/TRBV6-3,TRBD2,TGTGCCAGCAGTTATTCGGGACTAGCCGAGCAGTACTTC,CASSYSGLAEQYF
once,21,TRBJ2-6,TRBV14,.,TGTGCCAGCAGCAGGCAACTAAAATGGACAGAACAGAACTCTGGGGCCAACGTCCTGACTTTC,CASSRQLKWTEQNSGANVLTF
few,15,TRBJ2-3,TRBV7-2,TRBD2,TGTGCCAGCAGCTTAGATAAGCGGGAGTGGGATACGCAGTATTTT,CASSLDKREWDTQYF
few,13,TRBJ2-7,TRBV29-1,TRBD2,TGCAGCGTTGATAGCGGGAGGGCCTCCGAGCAGTACTTC,CSVDSGRASEQYF
.,11,TRBJ2-1,TRBV25-1,.,TGTGCCAGCAGGACGGGGTATGAGCAGTTCTTC,CASRTGYEQFF
.,18,TRBJ2-5,TRBV12-3/TRBV12-4,TRBD1,TGTGCCAGCAGTTTACACTTCGGGACAGGGGGCGCGGGAGAGACCCAGTACTTC,CASSLHFGTGGAGETQYF
few,14,TRBJ2-3,TRBV6-1,TRBD1,TGTGCCAGCAGCGCAGACAGGGACACAGATACGCAGTATTTT,CASSADRDTDTQYF
.,15,TRBJ1-5,TRBV5-6,TRBD1,TGTGCCAGCAGCTCACACTGGACAGGGAACCAGCCCCAGCATTTT,CASSSHWTGNQPQHF
.,15,TRBJ1-1,TRBV7-2,.,TGTGCCAGCAGCCGGGAGGGGTTCGCGTACACTGAAGCTTTCTTT,CASSREGFAYTEAFF
few,13,TRBJ1-1,TRBV2,.,TGTGCCAGCAGTGAAAATTGGAACACTGAAGCTTTCTTT,CASSENWNTEAFF
few,16,TRBJ2-3,TRBV27,.,TGTGCCAGCAGTTCCGCCTCCAGGCCCGACACAGATACGCAGTATTTT,CASSSASRPDTDTQYF
.,14,TRBJ1-1,TRBV11-2,TRBD1,TGTGCCAACAGCTTCGGACAGGCGAACACTGAAGCTTTCTTT,CANSFGQANTEAFF
few,14,TRBJ2-3,TRBV12-3/TRBV12-4,TRBD2,TGTGCCAGCAGTCCCCGACTAGCATCAGATACGCAGTATTTT,CASSPRLASDTQYF
.,13,TRBJ2-7,TRBV20-1,.,TGCAGTGCTAGTCGCGGGGAGTACTACGAGCAGTACTTC,CSASRGEYYEQYF
.,12,TRBJ1-4,TRBV12-3/TRBV12-4,.,TGTGCCAGCACCAGGGTTGGGGAAAAACTGTTTTTT,CASTRVGEKLFF
.,12,TRBJ2-5,TRBV5-1,.,TGCGCCAGCAGCTTGGATGGGGGGACCCAGTACTTC,CASSLDGGTQYF
.,14,TRBJ2-2,TRBV29-1,TRBD1,TGCAGCGTTTGGACAGGGGAGAACACCGGGGAGCTGTTTTTT,CSVWTGENTGELFF
.,13,TRBJ1-1,TRBV5-6,.,TGTGCCAGCAGCTTAATGGGGGAGGCTGAAGCTTTCTTT,CASSLMGEAEAFF